One and the same sample provided the 24 T cell receptor beta chains below, sequenced in a study of blood T cell repertoires in COVID-19. Sequenced by immunoSEQ multiplex PCR; TCRdb stores in-frame clones only, minus some. Among roughly 190,000 clones listed, approximately 89% were seen once. Material: PBMCs or T cells enriched from blood (not recorded which). These receptors came from a woman between 18 and 29 years old who had recovered from COVID-19.

The rearrangement uses TRBV10-3 and TRBJ1-1, with 11 bases identical to TRBD1. CDR3 length: 15 amino acids. J was trimmed by 1 base and V by 5 bases; bases with no gene match: 3. Germline CDR1 is ENHRY and CDR2 is SYGVKD. The CDR3 sequence: CAISHGQGANTEAFF. CDR3 in DNA: TGTGCCATCAGTCATGGACAGGGGGCGAACACTGAAGCTTTCTTT.

The genes are TRBV28 and TRBJ1-5; no clear D. The CDR3 sequence is 12 residues long. Trimming took off 6 bases at V and 6 bases at J, with 9 bases between the two ends. CDR1 is MDHEN and CDR2 is SYDVKM in the germline V gene. In DNA, the CDR3 is TGTGCCAGCAGGGTAATGCGTCAGCCCCAGCATTTT. Translating it yields CASRVMRQPQHF. Based on the CDR3 plus reference TRBV28 and TRBJ1-5, the full variable domain is DVKVTQSSRYLVKRTGEKVFLECVQDMDHENMFWYRQDPGLGLRLIYFSYDVKMKEKGDIPEGYSVSREKKERFSLILESASTNQTSMYLCASRVMRQPQHFGDGTRLSIL.

The CDR3 DNA is TGTGCCAGCAGTTTATACAGGGAAAACTATGGCTACACCTTC. Translating gives CASSLYRENYGYTF. The chain uses TRBV27 and TRBJ1-2; a possible D gene is TRBD1 (6 bases). This CDR3 is 14 amino acids long. Deletions cut 1 base from V and 2 bases from J, with 8 bases between. The germline gives CDR1 MNHEY, CDR2 SMNVEV (reference sequence).

The chain combines TRBV4-2 with TRBJ2-3, with D possibly matching TRBD2 (5 bases). Germline CDR1 LGHNA, CDR2 YNFKEQ. The V end was cut by 0 bases, the J end by 8 bases, with 6 bases between. This CDR3 spans 12 amino acids. CDR3 in DNA: TGTGCCAGCAGCCAAGATCGGGGTACGCAGTATTTT. Encoded protein: CASSQDRGTQYF.

This clone showed up just once. The chain links TRBV18 to TRBJ2-5, with 10 bases aligning to TRBD1. The length of the CDR3 is 14 residues. Per germline, CDR1 KGHSH and CDR2 LQKENI. V gave up 3 bases and J gave up 6 bases; unmatched junction bases: 4. The DNA for the CDR3 is TGTGCCAGCTCACCGACAGGGGGCGCACAGACCCAGTACTTC. It is translated as CASSPTGGAQTQYF.

The chain links TRBV5-1 to TRBJ2-7; TRBD2 matches at 8 bases. Germline CDR1 is SGHRS and CDR2 is YFSETQ. The CDR3 has 13 residues. V lost 5 bases and J lost 4; bases outside the gene matches: 5. The CDR3 sequence: CASRKAGVYEQYF. CDR3 coding DNA: TGCGCCAGCAGGAAAGCGGGAGTGTACGAGCAGTACTTC.

The table lists this clone with a few counts. The rearrangement uses TRBV5-1 and TRBJ2-5; possible D gene TRBD1, 6 bases. V lost 1 base to trimming and J lost 3 bases, with 16 bases between them. Germline CDR1 and CDR2: SGHRS and YFSETQ. There are 16 residues in the CDR3. This CDR3 is CASSLNPGQKKETQYF. The CDR3 DNA reads as TGCGCCAGCAGCTTGAACCCAGGACAGAAAAAAGAGACCCAGTACTTC.

This chain uses TRBV18 with TRBJ2-7; 7 positions agree with TRBD1. Trimming cost V 3 bases and J 1 base; bases outside gene matches: 6. The length of the CDR3 is 15 residues. Germline assignment: CDR1 KGHSH and CDR2 LQKENI. CDR3 DNA: TGTGCCAGCTCACCTCCTGGGACAGTATCCTACGAGCAGTACTTC. Translated: CASSPPGTVSYEQYF. Full variable domain (remainder filled in from reference TRBV18 and TRBJ2-7): NAGVMQNPRHLVRRRGQEARLRCSPMKGHSHVYWYRQLPEEGLKFMVYLQKENIIDESGMPKERFSAEFPKEGPSILRIQQVVRGDSAAYFCASSPPGTVSYEQYFGPGTRLTVT.

The rearrangement uses TRBV10-3 and TRBJ2-7; 9 nucleotides match TRBD2. The CDR3 loop spans 13 amino acids. Unmatched junction bases numbered 7, after V lost 7 bases and J lost 6 bases. Germline assignment: CDR1 ENHRY and CDR2 SYGVKD. CDR3 nucleotide sequence: TGTGCCATCAACCCGCGGGAGGGCTCCGAGCAGTACTTC. Its protein is CAINPREGSEQYF.

This chain joins TRBV28 and TRBJ2-1; 12 positions match TRBD2. Germline CDR1 is MDHEN and CDR2 is SYDVKM. This CDR3 has 15 residues. V shed 6 bases and J 7 bases; nucleotides not matched to a gene: 7. CDR3 protein: CASRETSGRGNEQFF. As DNA, the CDR3 is TGTGCCAGCAGGGAGACTAGCGGGAGAGGGAATGAGCAGTTCTTC.

This clone is a singleton in its sample. The chain employs TRBV9 and TRBJ1-5; 7 bases are shared with TRBD1. The CDR3 spans 14 residues. Trimming cost V 2 bases and J 4 bases; bases outside gene matches: 3. Germline V gene sequence: CDR1 SGDLS, CDR2 YYNGEE. In DNA, the CDR3 is TGTGCCAGCAGCGTTGGGACAGAGAATCAGCCCCAGCATTTT. The encoded protein is CASSVGTENQPQHF.

V gene TRBV24-1 combines with J gene TRBJ2-7, with 7 bases lining up with TRBD2. CDR1 and CDR2 from the germline V gene are KGHDR and SFDVKD. With V trimmed by 3 bases and J by 4 bases, 8 bases remained unmatched. The CDR3 extends over 15 amino acids. The CDR3 coding sequence is TGTGCCACCAGTGATAGCGGGACTTCTAATTACGAGCAGTACTTC. Its translation: CATSDSGTSNYEQYF.

The chain recombines TRBV6-1 with TRBJ2-2; possibly TRBD2 for D (6 bases). Trimming left V 0 bases short and J 4 bases short, with 15 bases between. The CDR3 covers 17 residues. CDR1 and CDR2 (germline): MNHNS, SASEGT. The CDR3 sequence is CASSEALRGLPTGELFF. The CDR3 DNA sequence: TGTGCCAGCAGTGAAGCGCTTCGTGGACTACCCACCGGGGAGCTGTTTTTT.

This chain links TRBV27 with TRBJ1-4, with 7 nucleotides matching TRBD1. Germline assignment: CDR1 MNHEY and CDR2 SMNVEV (reference sequence). The CDR3 is 16 amino acids. Germline trimming cut 6 bases from V and 7 bases from J; bases unmatched to any gene: 14. The CDR3 nucleotides read TGTGCCAGCAGGAACTTAGGGACAGCGCAGAGTGAAAAACTGTTTTTT. Encoded protein: CASRNLGTAQSEKLFF.

The J gene is TRBJ2-1, the V gene TRBV28; D gene ambiguous. Germline values: CDR1 MDHEN, CDR2 SYDVKM. Trimming took 4 bases from V and 10 from J, leaving 8 bases between them. CDR3 size: 11 residues. The CDR3 region has the DNA TGTGCCAGCAGTTCCTTCCCGGAGCAGTTCTTC. Residues: CASSSFPEQFF.

The CDR3, as DNA: TGTGCCAGTAGTAGGGCCGGGACTAGCGGGGGGCTAAATGAGCAGTTCTTC. This gives the protein CASSRAGTSGGLNEQFF. The gene calls are TRBV19 and TRBJ2-1; 15 bases map to TRBD2. The V gene's germline CDR1 is LNHDA and CDR2 SQIVND (reference sequence). The CDR3 is 17 amino acids. The J segment lost 7 bases and the V segment lost 4 bases, leaving 8 bases of the junction unmatched.

V and J are TRBV27 and TRBJ2-3, with TRBD2 matching over 13 bases. Losses at the gene ends were 5 bases for V and 2 bases for J; bases not matched to a gene: 10. The length of the CDR3 is 18 residues. The germline gives CDR1 MNHEY, CDR2 SMNVEV (reference sequence). The CDR3 loop is CASSPPLGLAGLTDTQYF. The CDR3, as DNA: TGTGCCAGCAGTCCACCGCTGGGACTAGCGGGACTCACAGATACGCAGTATTTT.

The chain uses TRBV27 and TRBJ2-3, with 8 bases identical to TRBD2. The V segment lost 5 bases and the J segment 2 bases; nucleotides outside the gene matches: 6. This CDR3 has 15 amino acids. Germline CDR1 is MNHEY and CDR2 is SMNVEV (reference sequence). The CDR3 protein is CASSPRTSFTDTQYF. In nucleotides, the CDR3 is TGTGCCAGCAGTCCGAGGACTAGCTTCACAGATACGCAGTATTTT.

The rearrangement uses TRBV4-1 and TRBJ2-7, with D possibly being TRBD2 (5 bases). The CDR3 has 15 residues. Looked up from germline, CDR1 is MGHRA and CDR2 is YSYEKL. Trimming stripped 1 base from V and 4 bases from J, with 14 bases between. CDR3 residues: CASSQGTALRYEQYF. The CDR3, as DNA: TGCGCCAGCAGCCAAGGGACTGCCCTTAGGTACGAGCAGTACTTC.

The rearrangement uses TRBV5-6 and TRBJ2-5; 9 bases are shared with TRBD2. CDR1 is SGHDT, CDR2 YYEEEE, per germline. The trim removed 6 bases at V and 2 bases at J, leaving 5 bases unmatched. CDR3 size: 14 residues. In DNA form, the CDR3 reads TGTGCCAGCATCCCTAGCGGGGTTCAAGAGACCCAGTACTTC. It encodes CASIPSGVQETQYF.

The V gene is TRBV21-1, the J gene TRBJ1-5. TRBV21-1 is designated a pseudogene. The CDR3 runs 16 residues. CDR3 protein: CASSSCYSPRNQPQHF. CDR3 bases: TGTGCCAGCAGCTCCTGCTACTCCCCTCGCAATCAGCCCCAGCATTTT.

This chain joins TRBV6-4 and TRBJ2-3, with a weak D call TRBD2 (6 bases). CDR1 and CDR2 from the germline V gene are MRHNA and SNTAGT. Trimming stripped 4 bases from V and 0 bases from J, with 11 bases between. The CDR3 contains 15 residues. CDR3 DNA sequence: TGTGCCAGCAGTGTGACGGGAGAGAGCACAGATACGCAGTATTTT. This encodes CASSVTGESTDTQYF.

The chain employs TRBV9 and TRBJ1-3; TRBD1 aligns across 8 bases. Trimming took 4 bases from V and 5 from J; bases not matched to a gene: 5. Germline CDR1 and CDR2: SGDLS and YYNGEE. The CDR3 covers 14 residues. This CDR3 is CASSSRDRRNTIYF. In nucleotides, the CDR3 is TGTGCCAGCAGCAGCCGGGACAGGAGAAACACCATATATTTT.

This chain connects TRBV6-5 to TRBJ2-7, with D perhaps TRBD2 (5 bases). Trimming removed 4 bases from V and 3 bases from J, with 16 bases in between. Per the germline V gene, CDR1 is MNHEY and CDR2 is SVGAGI. CDR3 size: 15 residues. The CDR3 is CASSFGLISNYEQYF. In DNA, the CDR3 is TGTGCCAGCAGTTTCGGACTTATATCAAACTACGAGCAGTACTTC.